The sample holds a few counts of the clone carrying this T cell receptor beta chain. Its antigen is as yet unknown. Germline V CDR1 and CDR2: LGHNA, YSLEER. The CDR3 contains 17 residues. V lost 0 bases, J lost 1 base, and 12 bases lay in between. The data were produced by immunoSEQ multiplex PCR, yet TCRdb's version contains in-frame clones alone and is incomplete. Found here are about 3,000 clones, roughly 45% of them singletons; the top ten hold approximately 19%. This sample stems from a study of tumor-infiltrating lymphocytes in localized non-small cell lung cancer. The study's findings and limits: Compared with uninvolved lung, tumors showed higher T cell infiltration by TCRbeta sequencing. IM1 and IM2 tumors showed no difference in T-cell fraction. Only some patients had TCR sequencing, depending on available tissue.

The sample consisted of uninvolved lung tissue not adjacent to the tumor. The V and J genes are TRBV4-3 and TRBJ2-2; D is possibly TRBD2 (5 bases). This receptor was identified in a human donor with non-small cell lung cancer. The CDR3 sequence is CASSQERVARNTGELFF. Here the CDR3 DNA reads TGCGCCAGCAGCCAAGAGAGGGTAGCGAGGAACACCGGGGAGCTGTTTTTT.